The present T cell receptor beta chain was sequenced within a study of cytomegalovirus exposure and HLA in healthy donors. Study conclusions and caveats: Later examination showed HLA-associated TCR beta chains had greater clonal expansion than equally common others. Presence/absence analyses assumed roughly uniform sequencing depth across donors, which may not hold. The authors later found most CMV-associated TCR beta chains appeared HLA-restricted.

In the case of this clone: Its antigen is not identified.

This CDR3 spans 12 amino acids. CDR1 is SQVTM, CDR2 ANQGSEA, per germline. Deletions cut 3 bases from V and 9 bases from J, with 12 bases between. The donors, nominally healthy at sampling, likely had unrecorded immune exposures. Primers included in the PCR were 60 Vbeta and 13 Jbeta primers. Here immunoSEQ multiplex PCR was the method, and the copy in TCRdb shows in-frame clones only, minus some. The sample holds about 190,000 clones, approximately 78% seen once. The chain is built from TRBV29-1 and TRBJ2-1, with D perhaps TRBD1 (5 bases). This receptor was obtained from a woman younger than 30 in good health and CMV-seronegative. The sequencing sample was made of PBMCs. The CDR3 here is CSVEGRYGEQFF. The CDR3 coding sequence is TGCAGCGTTGAGGGGCGCTACGGTGAGCAGTTCTTC.